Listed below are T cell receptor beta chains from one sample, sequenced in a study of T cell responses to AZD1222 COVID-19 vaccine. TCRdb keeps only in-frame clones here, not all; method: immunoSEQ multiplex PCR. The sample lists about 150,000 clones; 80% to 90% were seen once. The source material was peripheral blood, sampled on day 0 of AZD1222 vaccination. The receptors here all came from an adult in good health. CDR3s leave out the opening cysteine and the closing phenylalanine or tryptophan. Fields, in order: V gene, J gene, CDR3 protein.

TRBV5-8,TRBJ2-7,ASSLHTGTENSYEQY
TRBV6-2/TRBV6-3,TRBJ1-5,ASSRQGSQPQH
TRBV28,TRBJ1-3,ASSFGSGNTIY
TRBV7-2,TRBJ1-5,ASSLDGGDEPQH
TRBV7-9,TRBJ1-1,ASSRPSTGHTEAF
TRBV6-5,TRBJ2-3,ASNTGGADTQY
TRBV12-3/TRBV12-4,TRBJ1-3,ASSLSSGNTIY
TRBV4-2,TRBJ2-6,ASSRRLVTGANVLT
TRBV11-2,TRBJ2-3,ASSLGWTGRSAQY
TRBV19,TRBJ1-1,ASRDGYTEAF
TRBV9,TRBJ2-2,ASSVAPQGGTGELF
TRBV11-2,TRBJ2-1,ASSSHRGARSGSYNEQF
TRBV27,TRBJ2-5,ASSLKAYQETQY
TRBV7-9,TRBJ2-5,ASKRTSGQGETQY
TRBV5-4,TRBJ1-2,ASSLPQGPNYGYT
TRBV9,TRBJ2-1,ASSPEIAGGFYNEQF
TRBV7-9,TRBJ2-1,ASSLGDGSYNEQF
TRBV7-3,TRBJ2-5,ASSLMRTGEETQY
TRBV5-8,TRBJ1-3,ASSLARDSYAGNTIY
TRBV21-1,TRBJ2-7,ATVERYEQY
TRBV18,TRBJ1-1,ASGGQTNTEAF
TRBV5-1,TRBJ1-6,ASSWIPGANSPLH
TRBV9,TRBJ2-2,ASGQGLTTGELF
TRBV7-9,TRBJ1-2,ASSLGLRGGRLWGYT
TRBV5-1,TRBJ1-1,ASMEQGMNTEAF
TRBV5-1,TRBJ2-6,ASSLGHTNVLT
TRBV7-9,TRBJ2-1,ASSLEGIGEQF
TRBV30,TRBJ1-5,AWSRLGASGNQPQH
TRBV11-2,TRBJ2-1,ASSPLSEQF
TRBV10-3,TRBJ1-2,AISAGQGIEDGYT
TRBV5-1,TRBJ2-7,ASSLAPVGSSYEQY
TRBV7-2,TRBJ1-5,ASSLVGSGGYQPQH
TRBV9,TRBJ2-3,ASSPRGGATDTQY
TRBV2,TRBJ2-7,ASRVTSYEQY
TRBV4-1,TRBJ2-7,ASSPINGRDSIYEQY
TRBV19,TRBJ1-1,ASSTPPGQGIKAF
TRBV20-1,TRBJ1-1,SASGGAGFTEAF
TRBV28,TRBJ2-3,ASSSTQGAGGTDTQY
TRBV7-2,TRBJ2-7,ASSLFPSYEQY
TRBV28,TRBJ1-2,ASILRGHNVLGGYT
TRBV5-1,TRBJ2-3,ASSPLLKGGLPDTQY
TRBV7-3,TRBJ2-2,ASSVDTRGTGELF
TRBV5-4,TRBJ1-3,ASSLERGPGNTIY
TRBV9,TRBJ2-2,ASSVRPSGSEAGELF
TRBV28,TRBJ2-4,ASSRGQDIQY
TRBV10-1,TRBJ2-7,ASSESGVQFYEQY
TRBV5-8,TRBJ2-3,ASSSGVLGGAGTDTQY
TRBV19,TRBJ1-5,ASSGTGAQPQH
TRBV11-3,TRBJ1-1,ASSFSGNTEAF
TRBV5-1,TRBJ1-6,ASSGTAANSPLH
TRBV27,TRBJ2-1,ASGSASSYNEQF
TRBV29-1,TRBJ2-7,SVEWGQKTPYEQY
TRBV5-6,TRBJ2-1,ASSFIEAGEGF
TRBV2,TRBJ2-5,ASTGTGVMETQY
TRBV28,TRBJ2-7,ASRGPGLAGLSYEQY
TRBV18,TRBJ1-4,ASSPPGERKLF
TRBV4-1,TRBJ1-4,ASSQTANEKLF
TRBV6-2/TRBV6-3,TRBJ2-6,ASSWTSSGANVLT
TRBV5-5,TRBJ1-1,ASSWDSRVNTEAF
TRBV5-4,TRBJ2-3,ASSLSGSGADTQY